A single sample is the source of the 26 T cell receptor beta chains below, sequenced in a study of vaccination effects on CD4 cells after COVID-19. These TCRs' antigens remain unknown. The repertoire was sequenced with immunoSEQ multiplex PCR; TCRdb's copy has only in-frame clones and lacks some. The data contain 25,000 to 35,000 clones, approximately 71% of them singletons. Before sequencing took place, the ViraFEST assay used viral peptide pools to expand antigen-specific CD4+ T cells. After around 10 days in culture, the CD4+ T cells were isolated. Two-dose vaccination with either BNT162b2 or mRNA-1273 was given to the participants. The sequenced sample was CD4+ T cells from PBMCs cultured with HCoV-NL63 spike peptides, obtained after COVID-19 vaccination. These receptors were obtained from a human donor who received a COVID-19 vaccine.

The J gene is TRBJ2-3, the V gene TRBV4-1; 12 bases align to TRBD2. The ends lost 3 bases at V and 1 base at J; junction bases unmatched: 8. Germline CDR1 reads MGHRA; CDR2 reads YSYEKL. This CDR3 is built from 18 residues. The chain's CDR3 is CASSQYTGTSGRTDTQYF. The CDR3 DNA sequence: TGCGCCAGCAGCCAGTATACCGGGACTAGCGGGCGCACAGATACGCAGTATTTT.

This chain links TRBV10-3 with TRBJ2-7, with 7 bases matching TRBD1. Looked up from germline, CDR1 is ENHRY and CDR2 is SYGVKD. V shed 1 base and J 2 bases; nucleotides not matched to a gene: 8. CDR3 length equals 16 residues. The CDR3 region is CAISEFPGQPTYEQYF. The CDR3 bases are TGTGCCATCAGTGAGTTCCCGGGACAGCCTACCTACGAGCAGTACTTC.

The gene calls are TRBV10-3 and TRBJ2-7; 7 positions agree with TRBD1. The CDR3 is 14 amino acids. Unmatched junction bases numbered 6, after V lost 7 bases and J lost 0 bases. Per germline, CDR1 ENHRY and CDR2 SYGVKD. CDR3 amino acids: CAITSDRSSYEQYF. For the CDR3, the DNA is TGTGCCATCACCTCGGACAGGAGCTCCTACGAGCAGTACTTC.

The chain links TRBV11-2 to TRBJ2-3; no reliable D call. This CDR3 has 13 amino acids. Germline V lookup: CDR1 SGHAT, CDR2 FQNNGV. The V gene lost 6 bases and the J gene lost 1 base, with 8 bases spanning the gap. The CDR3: CASRRPGTDTQYF. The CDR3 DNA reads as TGTGCCAGCAGAAGGCCTGGCACAGATACGCAGTATTTT.

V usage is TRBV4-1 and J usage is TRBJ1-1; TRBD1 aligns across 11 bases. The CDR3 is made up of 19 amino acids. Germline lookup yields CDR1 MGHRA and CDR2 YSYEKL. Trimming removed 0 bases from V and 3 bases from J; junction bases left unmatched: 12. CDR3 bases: TGCGCCAGCAGCCAAGAAGGGAGGACAGGGGGCTCGGGGTACACTGAAGCTTTCTTT. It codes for CASSQEGRTGGSGYTEAFF.

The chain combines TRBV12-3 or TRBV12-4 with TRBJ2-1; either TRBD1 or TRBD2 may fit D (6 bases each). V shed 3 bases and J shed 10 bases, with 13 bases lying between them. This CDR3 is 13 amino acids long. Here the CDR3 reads CASSLARGLEQFF. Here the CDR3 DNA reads TGTGCCAGCAGTTTGGCTCGGGGGCTGGAGCAGTTCTTC.

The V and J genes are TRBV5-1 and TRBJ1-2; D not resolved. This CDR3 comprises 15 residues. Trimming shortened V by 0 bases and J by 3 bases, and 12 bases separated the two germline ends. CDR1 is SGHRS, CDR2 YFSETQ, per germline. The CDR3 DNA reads TGCGCCAGCAGCTTGGGGCGGGTCGGCTACTATGGCTACACCTTC. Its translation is CASSLGRVGYYGYTF.

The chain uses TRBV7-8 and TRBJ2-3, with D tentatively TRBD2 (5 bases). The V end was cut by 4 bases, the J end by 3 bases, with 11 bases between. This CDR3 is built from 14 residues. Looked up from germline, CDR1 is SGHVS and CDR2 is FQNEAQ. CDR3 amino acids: CASSSLRGTDTQYF. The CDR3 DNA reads TGTGCCAGCAGCTCCCTACGGGGTACAGATACGCAGTATTTT.

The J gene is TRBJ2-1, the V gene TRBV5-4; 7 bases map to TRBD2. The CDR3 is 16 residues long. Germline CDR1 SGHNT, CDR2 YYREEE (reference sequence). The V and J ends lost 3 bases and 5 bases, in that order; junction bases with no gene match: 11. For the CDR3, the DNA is TGTGCCAGCAGCTCCGCTGGGGGAGGGACTAACAATGAGCAGTTCTTC. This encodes CASSSAGGGTNNEQFF.

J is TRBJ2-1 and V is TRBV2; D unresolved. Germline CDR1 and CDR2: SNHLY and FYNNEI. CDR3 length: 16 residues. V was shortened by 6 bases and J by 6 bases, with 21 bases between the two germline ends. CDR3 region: CASRTTETSVPNEQFF. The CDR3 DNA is TGTGCCAGCAGAACGACTGAAACTTCAGTACCCAATGAGCAGTTCTTC.

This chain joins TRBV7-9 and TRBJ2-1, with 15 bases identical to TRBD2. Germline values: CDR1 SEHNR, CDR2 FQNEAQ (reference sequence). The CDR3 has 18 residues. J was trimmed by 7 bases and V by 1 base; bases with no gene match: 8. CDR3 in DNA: TGTGCCAGCAGCTTAGGGACTAGCGGGGGGGCGAAAGCTAATGAGCAGTTCTTC. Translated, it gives CASSLGTSGGAKANEQFF.

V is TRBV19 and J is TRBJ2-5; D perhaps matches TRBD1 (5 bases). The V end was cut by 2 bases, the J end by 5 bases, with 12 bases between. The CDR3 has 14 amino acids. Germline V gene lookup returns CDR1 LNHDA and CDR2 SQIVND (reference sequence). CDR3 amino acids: CASSISGNYETQYF. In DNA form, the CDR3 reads TGTGCCAGTAGTATATCAGGGAATTACGAGACCCAGTACTTC.

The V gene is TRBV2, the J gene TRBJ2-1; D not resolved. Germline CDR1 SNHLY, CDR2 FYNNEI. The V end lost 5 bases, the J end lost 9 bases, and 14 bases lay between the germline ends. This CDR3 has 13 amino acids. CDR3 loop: CASSLPTESEQFF. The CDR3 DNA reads TGTGCCAGCAGTTTACCCACTGAGTCTGAGCAGTTCTTC.

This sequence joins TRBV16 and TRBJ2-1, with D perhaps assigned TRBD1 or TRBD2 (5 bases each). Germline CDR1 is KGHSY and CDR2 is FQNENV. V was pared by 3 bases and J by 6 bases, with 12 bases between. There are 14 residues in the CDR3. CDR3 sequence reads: CASSQSRGGNEQFF. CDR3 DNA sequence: TGTGCCAGCAGCCAGAGCCGTGGGGGCAATGAGCAGTTCTTC.

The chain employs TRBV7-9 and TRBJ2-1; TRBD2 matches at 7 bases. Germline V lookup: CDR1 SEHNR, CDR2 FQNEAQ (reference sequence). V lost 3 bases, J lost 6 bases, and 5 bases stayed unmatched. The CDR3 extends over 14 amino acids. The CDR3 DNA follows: TGTGCCAGCAGCTTTTCAGCGGGGCGCAATGAGCAGTTCTTC. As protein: CASSFSAGRNEQFF.

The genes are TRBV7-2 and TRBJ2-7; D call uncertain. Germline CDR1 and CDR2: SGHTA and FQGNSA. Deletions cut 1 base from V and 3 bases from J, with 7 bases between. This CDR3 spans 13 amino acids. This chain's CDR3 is CASSLGPDYEQYF. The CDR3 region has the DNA TGTGCCAGCAGCTTAGGGCCCGACTACGAGCAGTACTTC.

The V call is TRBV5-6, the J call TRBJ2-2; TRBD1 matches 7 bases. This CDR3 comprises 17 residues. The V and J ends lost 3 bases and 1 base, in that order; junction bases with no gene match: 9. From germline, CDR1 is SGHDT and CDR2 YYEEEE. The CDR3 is CASSSVIRDRNTGELFF. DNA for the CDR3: TGTGCCAGCAGCTCTGTAATCCGGGACAGGAACACCGGGGAGCTGTTTTTT.

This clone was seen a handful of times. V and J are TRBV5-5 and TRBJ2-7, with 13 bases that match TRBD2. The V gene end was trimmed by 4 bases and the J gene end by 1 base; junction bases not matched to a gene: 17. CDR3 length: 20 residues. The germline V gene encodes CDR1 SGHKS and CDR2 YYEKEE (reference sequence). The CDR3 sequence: CASSGGTSGVPGVMSYEQYF. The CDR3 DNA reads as TGTGCCAGCAGCGGGGGGACTAGCGGGGTTCCGGGAGTGATGTCCTACGAGCAGTACTTC.

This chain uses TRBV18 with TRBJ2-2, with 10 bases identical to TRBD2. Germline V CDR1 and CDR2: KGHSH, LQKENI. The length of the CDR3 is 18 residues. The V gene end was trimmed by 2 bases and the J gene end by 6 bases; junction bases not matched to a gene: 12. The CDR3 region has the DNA TGTGCCAGCTCACCATCAGTTTCAGCGGGAGGGCCGTCCGGGGAGCTGTTTTTT. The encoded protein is CASSPSVSAGGPSGELFF.

The CDR3 loop reads CASSQEAGGVDTQYF. The CDR3 region has the DNA TGTGCCAGCAGCCAAGAGGCGGGGGGCGTAGATACGCAGTATTTT. This rearrangement joins TRBV4-2 to TRBJ2-3; the match to TRBD2 covers 8 bases. V lost 0 bases and J lost 5; bases outside the gene matches: 4. Germline V gene sequence: CDR1 LGHNA, CDR2 YNFKEQ. This CDR3 comprises 15 residues.

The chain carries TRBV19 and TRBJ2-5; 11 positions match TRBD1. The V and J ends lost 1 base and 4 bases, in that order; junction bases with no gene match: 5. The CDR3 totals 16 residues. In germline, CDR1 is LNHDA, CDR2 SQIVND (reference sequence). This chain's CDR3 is CASSIGDRGGRETQYF. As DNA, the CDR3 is TGTGCCAGTAGTATAGGGGACAGGGGGGGAAGAGAGACCCAGTACTTC.

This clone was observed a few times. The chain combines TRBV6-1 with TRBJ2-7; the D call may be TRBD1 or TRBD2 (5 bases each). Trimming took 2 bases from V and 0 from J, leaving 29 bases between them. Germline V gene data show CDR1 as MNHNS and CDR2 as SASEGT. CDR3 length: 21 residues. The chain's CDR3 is CASSEILQLRGKPFFSYEQYF. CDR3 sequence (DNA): TGTGCCAGCAGTGAAATTCTTCAACTACGGGGCAAGCCCTTCTTCTCCTACGAGCAGTACTTC.

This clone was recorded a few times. Here the CDR3 DNA reads TGTGCCAGCTCACCATCGGGACAGGGGTTTAATTCACCCCTCCACTTT. Translated: CASSPSGQGFNSPLHF. The V gene is TRBV18, the J gene TRBJ1-6, with 10 bases that match TRBD1. This CDR3 has 16 residues. In germline, CDR1 is KGHSH, CDR2 LQKENI. After removal of 2 bases from V and 6 bases from J, the junction contained 4 bases not matched to a gene.

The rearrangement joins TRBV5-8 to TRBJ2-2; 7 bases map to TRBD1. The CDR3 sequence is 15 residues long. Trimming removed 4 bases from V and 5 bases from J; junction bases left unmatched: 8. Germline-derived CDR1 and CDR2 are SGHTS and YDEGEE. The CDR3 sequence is CASSPGDRETGELFF. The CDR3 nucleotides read TGTGCCAGCAGCCCCGGCGACAGGGAGACCGGGGAGCTGTTTTTT.

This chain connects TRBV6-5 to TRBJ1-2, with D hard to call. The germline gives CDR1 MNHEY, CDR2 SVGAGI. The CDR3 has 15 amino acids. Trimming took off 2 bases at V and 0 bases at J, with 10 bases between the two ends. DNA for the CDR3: TGTGCCAGCAGTTACGGACGGGGATCTAACTATGGCTACACCTTC. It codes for CASSYGRGSNYGYTF.

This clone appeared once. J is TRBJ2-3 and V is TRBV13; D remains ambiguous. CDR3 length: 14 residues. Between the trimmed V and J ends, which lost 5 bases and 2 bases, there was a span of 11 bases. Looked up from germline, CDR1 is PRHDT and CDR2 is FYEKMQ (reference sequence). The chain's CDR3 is CASSHRLDTDTQYF. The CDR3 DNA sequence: TGTGCCAGCAGCCATCGGCTGGACACAGATACGCAGTATTTT.